This TCR beta chain was sequenced during a study of blood T cells in healthy people across ages. This clonotype has just a few counts. A second about 7 to 12 cycle PCR used barcoded and J-beta primers. One entry per CDR3 protein results from TCRdb running MiXCR on the 5' RACE reads. Of about 720,000 distinct CDR3 sequences listed, approximately 21% are singletons. The CDR3 contains 18 residues. Germline V CDR1 and CDR2: KGHSH, LQKENI. V gave up 3 bases and J gave up 0 bases; unmatched junction bases: 12. Total RNA amounts of at least 6 micrograms were extracted per sample. This sequence joins TRBV18 and TRBJ2-3; 7 bases map to TRBD1. The sequence was obtained from an older man in good health. Specimen: blood. The CDR3 is CASSPRTGTETSTDTQYF. CDR3 coding DNA: TGTGCCAGCTCACCGAGGACAGGCACTGAGACTAGCACAGATACGCAGTATTTT.